A selection of T cell receptor beta chains follows, all from one sample in a study of T cells after yellow fever vaccination. TCRdb fed the 5' RACE reads into MiXCR, producing one record per CDR3 protein. Of hundreds of thousands of distinct CDR3 sequences detected, 8% to 10% appear once; the ten largest clones hold roughly 18%. Source: PBMCs, taken on the day of the first yellow fever vaccination. These TCRs come from a man aged 18 to 29 who received the YFV17D yellow fever vaccine. Each CDR3 is given with its conserved first and last residue. The D gene is left open where the match is weak. Clone sizes are given selectively: once, few, many, or a class where the clone is expanded.

v_gene: TRBV6-2/TRBV6-3; j_gene: TRBJ1-1; d_gene: .; abundance: few; CDR3aa: CASSYEGTGMNTEAFF; CDR3nt: TGTGCCAGCAGTTACGAAGGGACTGGGATGAACACTGAAGCTTTCTTT
v_gene: TRBV10-2; j_gene: TRBJ2-1; d_gene: .; abundance: .; CDR3aa: CASTPQLLSEQFF; CDR3nt: TGCGCCAGCACCCCACAATTACTTAGTGAGCAGTTCTTC
v_gene: TRBV20-1; j_gene: TRBJ1-1; d_gene: .; abundance: few; CDR3aa: CSAQWHYTEAFF; CDR3nt: TGCAGTGCTCAGTGGCATTACACTGAAGCTTTCTTT
v_gene: TRBV7-3; j_gene: TRBJ2-1; d_gene: .; abundance: .; CDR3aa: CASSLSEGDEQFF; CDR3nt: TGTGCCAGCAGCTTATCAGAAGGCGATGAGCAGTTCTTC
v_gene: TRBV4-1; j_gene: TRBJ2-1; d_gene: TRBD2; abundance: .; CDR3aa: CASSPLGTSNIHEQFF; CDR3nt: TGCGCCAGCAGCCCCCTCGGGACTAGTAATATCCATGAGCAGTTCTTC
v_gene: TRBV7-9; j_gene: TRBJ2-1; d_gene: TRBD2; abundance: .; CDR3aa: CASSTGTSGGEQFF; CDR3nt: TGTGCCAGCAGCACCGGGACTAGCGGCGGTGAGCAGTTCTTC
v_gene: TRBV15; j_gene: TRBJ2-3; d_gene: .; abundance: many; CDR3aa: CATSPNEVSTDTQYF; CDR3nt: TGTGCCACCAGCCCCAACGAAGTAAGCACAGATACGCAGTATTTT
v_gene: TRBV20-1; j_gene: TRBJ2-1; d_gene: TRBD2; abundance: .; CDR3aa: CSAWGGSSSYNEQFF; CDR3nt: TGCAGTGCTTGGGGGGGTTCCAGCTCCTACAATGAGCAGTTCTTC
v_gene: TRBV20-1; j_gene: TRBJ2-1; d_gene: TRBD2; abundance: few; CDR3aa: CSARLAGPYNEQFF; CDR3nt: TGCAGTGCTAGACTAGCGGGGCCATACAATGAGCAGTTCTTC
v_gene: TRBV10-3; j_gene: TRBJ2-3; d_gene: .; abundance: .; CDR3aa: CAISEPAARDTQYF; CDR3nt: TGTGCCATCAGTGAACCGGCAGCCAGAGATACGCAGTATTTT
v_gene: TRBV5-1; j_gene: TRBJ2-1; d_gene: TRBD2; abundance: .; CDR3aa: CASSLAGLAGGDNEQFF; CDR3nt: TGCGCCAGCAGCTTGGCCGGGCTAGCGGGGGGAGACAATGAGCAGTTCTTC
v_gene: TRBV29-1; j_gene: TRBJ1-1; d_gene: .; abundance: many; CDR3aa: CSTTGIRDTEAFF; CDR3nt: TGCAGCACAACGGGAATTAGGGACACTGAAGCTTTCTTT
v_gene: TRBV5-1; j_gene: TRBJ2-5; d_gene: .; abundance: few; CDR3aa: CASSLMGEETQYF; CDR3nt: TGCGCCAGCAGCTTGATGGGTGAGGAGACCCAGTACTTC
v_gene: TRBV3-1; j_gene: TRBJ2-7; d_gene: .; abundance: .; CDR3aa: CASSQTPRGAEQYF; CDR3nt: TGTGCCAGCAGCCAAACCCCTCGTGGCGCGGAGCAGTACTTC
v_gene: TRBV18; j_gene: TRBJ2-7; d_gene: .; abundance: .; CDR3aa: CASSHSSGPYEQYF; CDR3nt: TGTGCCAGCTCACATTCTTCTGGTCCCTACGAGCAGTACTTC
v_gene: TRBV12-3/TRBV12-4; j_gene: TRBJ1-3; d_gene: .; abundance: .; CDR3aa: CASSYYLGSGNTIYF; CDR3nt: TGTGCCAGCAGTTACTACCTAGGGTCTGGAAACACCATATATTTT
v_gene: TRBV20-1; j_gene: TRBJ1-6; d_gene: TRBD1; abundance: .; CDR3aa: CSAATGGKSNSPLHF; CDR3nt: TGCAGTGCAGCTACAGGGGGGAAAAGTAATTCACCCCTCCACTTT
v_gene: TRBV19; j_gene: TRBJ1-5; d_gene: TRBD1; abundance: many; CDR3aa: CATDRGYSNQPQHF; CDR3nt: TGTGCCACAGACAGGGGATATAGCAATCAGCCCCAGCATTTT
v_gene: TRBV2; j_gene: TRBJ2-1; d_gene: .; abundance: many; CDR3aa: CASRELNEQFF; CDR3nt: TGTGCCAGCAGGGAACTGAATGAGCAGTTCTTC
v_gene: TRBV7-9; j_gene: TRBJ2-5; d_gene: TRBD1; abundance: few; CDR3aa: CASSLRRDREKETQYF; CDR3nt: TGTGCCAGCAGCTTAAGGCGCGACAGGGAAAAAGAGACCCAGTACTTC
v_gene: TRBV20-1; j_gene: TRBJ2-3; d_gene: TRBD1; abundance: .; CDR3aa: CSAPLTGVNTQYF; CDR3nt: TGCAGTGCCCCACTGACAGGGGTGAATACGCAGTATTTT
v_gene: TRBV7-3; j_gene: TRBJ2-1; d_gene: TRBD2; abundance: few; CDR3aa: CASSLSGGEQFF; CDR3nt: TGTGCCAGCAGCTTATCGGGGGGTGAGCAGTTCTTC
v_gene: TRBV6-2/TRBV6-3; j_gene: TRBJ2-1; d_gene: .; abundance: .; CDR3aa: CASSAGPYNEQFF; CDR3nt: TGTGCCAGCAGCGCGGGACCCTACAATGAGCAGTTCTTC
v_gene: TRBV5-1; j_gene: TRBJ2-7; d_gene: TRBD1; abundance: .; CDR3aa: CASRPGRGQGTYEQYF; CDR3nt: TGCGCCAGCAGGCCCGGGAGGGGACAGGGGACCTACGAGCAGTACTTC
v_gene: TRBV28; j_gene: TRBJ2-4; d_gene: .; abundance: few; CDR3aa: CASSPHRVQNIQYF; CDR3nt: TGTGCCAGCAGCCCTCACAGGGTGCAAAACATTCAGTACTTC
v_gene: TRBV6-2/TRBV6-3; j_gene: TRBJ2-1; d_gene: .; abundance: few; CDR3aa: CASSYSVSNEQFF; CDR3nt: TGTGCCAGCAGTTACTCGGTGTCGAATGAGCAGTTCTTC
v_gene: TRBV12-3/TRBV12-4; j_gene: TRBJ2-3; d_gene: TRBD1; abundance: few; CDR3aa: CASSSTGGIKGTDTQYF; CDR3nt: TGTGCCAGCAGTTCCACAGGGGGTATTAAGGGCACAGATACGCAGTATTTT
v_gene: TRBV20-1; j_gene: TRBJ1-1; d_gene: TRBD1; abundance: .; CDR3aa: CSARGHRGGTEAFF; CDR3nt: TGCAGTGCTAGAGGGCACAGGGGCGGCACTGAAGCTTTCTTT
v_gene: TRBV7-8; j_gene: TRBJ1-5; d_gene: .; abundance: few; CDR3aa: CASSSPRGEGNQPQHF; CDR3nt: TGTGCCAGCAGCTCCCCGCGGGGGGAAGGCAATCAGCCCCAGCATTTT
v_gene: TRBV10-3; j_gene: TRBJ2-3; d_gene: .; abundance: few; CDR3aa: CAISESGRETDTQYF; CDR3nt: TGTGCCATCAGTGAGTCAGGACGGGAGACAGATACGCAGTATTTT
v_gene: TRBV6-5; j_gene: TRBJ2-7; d_gene: .; abundance: few; CDR3aa: CASSSRKRPVDEQYF; CDR3nt: TGTGCCAGCAGTTCTCGGAAAAGGCCTGTCGACGAGCAGTACTTC